These 5 T cell receptor beta chains were sequenced from one sample in a study of shared clonotypes between healthy human individuals. Profiling relied on immunoSEQ multiplex PCR, and the TCRdb table lists in-frame clones only, not all of them. The sample has 1.5 million to 2.5 million clones; 85% to 95% are singletons. Only CD45RO-negative cells positively selected for CCR7 counted as naive CD8 cells, so terminally differentiated effector memory CD45RA+ cells were excluded. The specimen was naive CD8+ T cells sorted from blood. The receptors shown here come from a man aged 18 to 35 in good health.

The V and J genes are TRBV19 and TRBJ1-6; D is perhaps TRBD1 (5 bases). The CDR3 loop spans 16 amino acids. V lost 3 bases and J lost 8, with 17 bases in between. Germline-derived CDR1 and CDR2 are LNHDA and SQIVND (reference sequence). In nucleotides, the CDR3 is TGTGCCAGTAGTATCCCGGCGGGGGGGGATGATTCACCCCTCCACTTT. Amino acid sequence: CASSIPAGGDDSPLHF.

The V and J genes are TRBV6-1 and TRBJ2-2, with 9 nucleotides matching TRBD1. Germline loops: CDR1 MNHNS, CDR2 SASEGT. The junction had 8 bases not matched to a gene; V was cut back by 6 bases and J by 6 bases. There are 15 residues in the CDR3. Here the CDR3 DNA reads TGTGCCAGCAGAGGACCGGGACAGGGTGCCGGGGAGCTGTTTTTT. It is translated as CASRGPGQGAGELFF.

The rearrangement links TRBV6-5 to TRBJ1-1; D not resolved. The CDR3 loop spans 14 amino acids. Germline loops: CDR1 MNHEY, CDR2 SVGAGI. Trimming removed 6 bases from V and 3 bases from J, with 14 bases in between. The CDR3: CASSPQSEDTEAFF. The CDR3 DNA reads TGTGCCAGCAGCCCTCAAAGCGAGGACACTGAAGCTTTCTTT.

The V and J genes are TRBV27 and TRBJ2-7, with unresolved D. Germline lookup yields CDR1 MNHEY and CDR2 SMNVEV (reference sequence). This CDR3 is 13 amino acids long. V was cut by 6 bases and J by 1 base, with 10 bases left in between. CDR3 nucleotides: TGTGCCAGCAGACCCCAGGAATCCTACGAGCAGTACTTC. The encoded protein is CASRPQESYEQYF.

The rearrangement uses TRBV6-5 and TRBJ2-7; D unclear. Germline loops: CDR1 MNHEY, CDR2 SVGAGI. Trimming removed 6 bases from V and 3 bases from J, with 18 bases in between. The CDR3 runs 15 residues. The CDR3 coding sequence is TGTGCCAGCAGCCTCACCGGAAACATAATCTACGAGCAGTACTTC. Translation gives CASSLTGNIIYEQYF.